Shown below are 17 T cell receptor beta chains from a single sample sequenced in a study of T cell responses to AZD1222 COVID-19 vaccine. Only in-frame clones appear in the TCRdb table, and some are missing; sequencing was by immunoSEQ multiplex PCR. In the table there are fewer than 85,000 clones, roughly 87% of which are singletons. The sample was peripheral blood, taken 28 days after the second AZD1222 dose. These receptors were taken from an adult who received the AZD1222 COVID-19 vaccine.

The chain uses TRBV7-2 and TRBJ1-4, with a weak D call TRBD1 (5 bases). Trimming took 5 bases from V and 7 from J, leaving 14 bases between them. The CDR3 loop spans 14 amino acids. The germline V gene encodes CDR1 SGHTA and CDR2 FQGNSA. In DNA form, the CDR3 reads TGTGCCAGCAGCCTAGGCGGGGCGGGTGAAAAACTGTTTTTT. Amino acid sequence: CASSLGGAGEKLFF.

V usage is TRBV12-3 or TRBV12-4 and J usage is TRBJ1-1; no reliable D call. The V gene lost 5 bases and the J gene lost 4 bases, with 11 bases spanning the gap. The CDR3 sequence is 13 residues long. CDR3 in DNA: TGTGCCAGCAGTCTTACGGTCCCCACTGAAGCTTTCTTT. Amino acids: CASSLTVPTEAFF.

This clone was seen more than once but under ten times. The chain uses TRBV3-1 (or the pseudogene TRBV3-2) and TRBJ1-5, with D maybe TRBD1 (5 bases). CDR3 size: 14 residues. Deletions cut 4 bases from V and 8 bases from J, with 15 bases between. Germline V gene lookup returns CDR1 LGHDT and CDR2 YNNKEL (reference sequence). The DNA for the CDR3 is TGTGCCAGCAGCCCAACGGAGGGGTTAGAGCCCCAGCATTTT. Protein product: CASSPTEGLEPQHF.

With regard to this clone: Other DNA sequences of this sample code for an identical CDR3. The chain links TRBV6-5 to TRBJ1-1, with D unclear. This CDR3 is 14 amino acids long. Germline CDR1 MNHEY, CDR2 SVGAGI. The V end lost 3 bases, the J end lost 1 base, and 9 bases lay between the germline ends. The CDR3 DNA follows: TGTGCCAGCAGTTATGGAGGTTCGAACACTGAAGCTTTCTTT. It codes for CASSYGGSNTEAFF.

In its sample, this clone was seen once. This chain connects TRBV30 to TRBJ1-1; 7 bases fit TRBD1. Germline V gene data show CDR1 as GTSNPN and CDR2 as SVGIG (reference sequence). CDR3 length equals 14 residues. V trimming: 7 bases; J trimming: 3 bases; junction bases outside the gene matches: 11. The CDR3 DNA follows: TGTGCCTCGGGCCGACAGGGTGCGGACACTGAAGCTTTCTTT. This sequence encodes CASGRQGADTEAFF.

The DNA for the CDR3 is TGTGCCAGCAGCTTGGTCCCAGGGGGCGCTAACTATGGCTACACCTTC. It yields the protein CASSLVPGGANYGYTF. The genes are TRBV7-2 and TRBJ1-2; 8 bases fit TRBD1. Germline V gives CDR1 SGHTA, CDR2 FQGNSA. The V gene end was trimmed by 3 bases and the J gene end by 0 bases; junction bases not matched to a gene: 6. The CDR3 consists of 16 residues. The whole variable domain, remainder taken from reference TRBV7-2 and TRBJ1-2, is GAGVSQSPSNKVTEKGKDVELRCDPISGHTALYWYRQSLGQGLEFLIYFQGNSAPDKSGLPSDRFSAERTGGSVSTLTIQRTQQEDSAVYLCASSLVPGGANYGYTFGSGTRLTVV.

The chain uses TRBV11-3 and TRBJ1-5; D is uncertain. This CDR3 has 16 residues. Germline lookup yields CDR1 SGHNT and CDR2 YENEEA. Trimming removed 1 base at V and 0 bases at J, with 10 bases between. CDR3 sequence reads: CASSLACGYSNQPQHF. Written as DNA, the CDR3 is TGTGCCAGCAGCTTAGCGTGTGGCTATAGCAATCAGCCCCAGCATTTT.

The V call is TRBV30, the J call TRBJ2-7; tentatively, D is TRBD1 or TRBD2 (5 bases each). Trimming cost V 6 bases and J 2 bases, with 14 bases left between them. CDR3 length: 13 amino acids. Germline V gene lookup returns CDR1 GTSNPN and CDR2 SVGIG (reference sequence). DNA for the CDR3: TGTGCCTGCCCCCGGGACGGTACCTACGAGCAGTACTTC. Protein sequence: CACPRDGTYEQYF.

This chain uses TRBV7-2 with TRBJ1-1; 10 bases agree with TRBD1. The V segment lost 5 bases and the J segment 1 base; nucleotides outside the gene matches: 10. The CDR3 is 17 amino acids. Germline V CDR1 and CDR2: SGHTA, FQGNSA. The CDR3 bases are TGTGCCAGCAGCGCCCGGGACAGGGGCCCGAAGAACACTGAAGCTTTCTTT. Amino acid sequence: CASSARDRGPKNTEAFF.

This clone was detected only once. The chain couples TRBV6-1 to TRBJ2-3; no definite D call. This CDR3 comprises 16 residues. Germline V gene data show CDR1 as MNHNS and CDR2 as SASEGT. Trimming shortened V by 3 bases and J by 2 bases, and 15 bases separated the two germline ends. CDR3 sequence reads: CASSENGHLNTDTQYF. For the CDR3, the DNA is TGTGCCAGCAGTGAGAATGGGCACCTGAACACAGATACGCAGTATTTT.

This sequence joins TRBV6-6 and TRBJ1-2, with TRBD1 identical over 7 bases. V trimming: 0 bases; J trimming: 8 bases; junction bases outside the gene matches: 9. The CDR3 runs to 15 residues. From germline, CDR1 is MNHNY and CDR2 SVGAGI (reference sequence). The CDR3 coding sequence is TGTGCCAGCAGTTACTCGACAGGGACCTCTGGAGGCTACACCTTC. Translation gives CASSYSTGTSGGYTF.

V usage is TRBV9 and J usage is TRBJ2-7; the match to TRBD2 covers 8 bases. The CDR3 runs to 15 residues. The V gene end was trimmed by 0 bases and the J gene end by 6 bases; junction bases not matched to a gene: 8. The germline CDR1 and CDR2 sequences are SGDLS and YYNGEE. The CDR3 loop reads CASSVVSSGSGEQYF. The CDR3 DNA reads TGTGCCAGCAGCGTAGTATCAAGCGGGAGCGGCGAGCAGTACTTC. The full variable domain, completed using reference TRBV9 and TRBJ2-7, is DSGVTQTPKHLITATGQRVTLRCSPRSGDLSVYWYQQSLDQGLQFLIQYYNGEERAKGNILERFSAQQFPDLHSELNLSSLELGDSALYFCASSVVSSGSGEQYFGPGTRLTVT.

The chain uses TRBV11-2 and TRBJ1-4, with D possibly TRBD1 on 5 matching bases. Per the germline V gene, CDR1 is SGHAT and CDR2 is FQNNGV. Trimming removed 4 bases at V and 8 bases at J, with 17 bases between. The CDR3 spans 15 residues. CDR3 region: CASSSSPGVMEKLFF. The CDR3 coding sequence is TGTGCCAGCAGCTCCTCCCCGGGGGTGATGGAAAAACTGTTTTTT.

The chain recombines TRBV4-3 with TRBJ2-5; possibly TRBD1 for D (6 bases). The J call is doubtful: the DNA matches TRBJ2-7 better. The CDR3 loop spans 15 amino acids. Germline CDR1 reads LGHNA; CDR2 reads YSLEER. The CDR3 nucleotides are TGCGCCAGCAGCCAAGATTACGGGACACCCGACGAGCAGTACTTC. It encodes CASSQDYGTPDEQYF.

This chain links TRBV28 with TRBJ2-1; 9 positions agree with TRBD2. Unmatched junction bases numbered 8, after V lost 6 bases and J lost 2 bases. The CDR3 totals 16 residues. Looked up from germline, CDR1 is MDHEN and CDR2 is SYDVKM. The CDR3 nucleotides are TGTGCCAGCAGCTCCCTGGCGGGAGGGCCCTACAATGAGCAGTTCTTC. It specifies CASSSLAGGPYNEQFF.

This clone was found once. The chain uses TRBV19 and TRBJ2-3, with 7 nucleotides matching TRBD2. The CDR3 has 16 amino acids. J gave up 2 bases and V 6 bases, and 11 bases lay outside the gene matches. Germline V gives CDR1 LNHDA, CDR2 SQIVND (reference sequence). CDR3 in DNA: TGTGCCAGTAGCTTGAGGGCTAGCGGTTTCACAGATACGCAGTATTTT. Translating gives CASSLRASGFTDTQYF.

The V gene is TRBV10-3, the J gene TRBJ2-7; D perhaps matches TRBD1 (5 bases). V lost 7 bases to trimming and J lost 6 bases, with 16 bases between them. The CDR3 totals 13 residues. In germline, CDR1 is ENHRY, CDR2 SYGVKD. The CDR3 sequence is CAIKGPQGSEQYF. The CDR3 DNA sequence: TGTGCCATCAAGGGGCCCCAGGGAAGCGAGCAGTACTTC.